This T cell receptor (beta chain) comes out of a study of T cell repertoires in cytomegalovirus infection. The wider study: The public TCR beta signatures pointed to both CMV infection and matching HLA type. Study observations and caveats: In two of eight donors, the top clonotype was HLA-C-restricted CMV-specific.

Per germline, CDR1 SQVTM and CDR2 ANQGSEA. The trim removed 7 bases at V and 0 bases at J, leaving 14 bases unmatched. This CDR3 comprises 17 residues. Remarks on this clonotype: Its antigen is as yet unknown.

TCRdb reanalysed the reads using MiXCR and keeps one entry per CDR3 protein. The repertoire holds 450,000 to 650,000 distinct CDR3 sequences, with approximately 25% as singletons. The sample consisted of PBMCs. This sequence originates from a human donor in good health (CMV status not recorded). Some clones in this sample may be carry-over from other donors' samples. V gene TRBV29-1 combines with J gene TRBJ1-1, with 10 bases aligning to TRBD1. CDR3 in DNA: TGCAGCGCCCTGACAGGGGGCATTCTCTCATTGAACACTGAAGCTTTCTTT. Its translation: CSALTGGILSLNTEAFF.